The clone carrying this TCR beta chain was detected many times. The data belong to a study of T cells in Graves' hyperthyroidism and ophthalmopathy. RNA transcripts provided the source from which TCR beta CDR3 regions were amplified. A first-round RT-PCR of the TCR CDR3 used the HTBI primer set. MiXCR was run by TCRdb on the multiplex PCR reads, yielding one entry per CDR3 protein. This table holds more than 500,000 distinct CDR3 sequences, under 15% found once. The junction had 3 bases not matched to a gene; V was cut back by 4 bases and J by 0 bases. The CDR3 extends over 14 amino acids. Germline CDR1 and CDR2: SGHRS and YFSETQ.

This chain connects TRBV5-1 to TRBJ1-2, with TRBD1 identical over 7 bases. Sequencing was performed on blood. This sequence was found in a woman aged 40 to 55 with Graves' ophthalmopathy. The chain's CDR3 is CASSTGQANYGYTF. The CDR3 nucleotides are TGCGCCAGCAGCACCGGACAGGCTAACTATGGCTACACCTTC. Using reference TRBV5-1 and TRBJ1-2 for the parts outside the CDR3, the full variable domain is KAGVTQTPRYLIKTRGQQVTLSCSPISGHRSVSWYQQTPGQGLQFLFEYFSETQRNKGNFPGRFSGRQFSNSRSEMNVSTLELGDSALYLCASSTGQANYGYTFGSGTRLTVV.